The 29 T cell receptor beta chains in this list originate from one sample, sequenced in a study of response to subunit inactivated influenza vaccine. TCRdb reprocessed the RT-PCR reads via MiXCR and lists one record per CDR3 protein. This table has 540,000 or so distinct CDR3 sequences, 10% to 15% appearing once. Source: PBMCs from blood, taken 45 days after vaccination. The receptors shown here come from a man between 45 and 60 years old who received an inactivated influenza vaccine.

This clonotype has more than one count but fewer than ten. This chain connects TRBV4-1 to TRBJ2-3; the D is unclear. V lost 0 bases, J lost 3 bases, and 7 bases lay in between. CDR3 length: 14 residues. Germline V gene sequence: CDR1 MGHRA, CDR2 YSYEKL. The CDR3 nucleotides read TGCGCCAGCAGCCAAGAGGGCTCTACAGATACGCAGTATTTT. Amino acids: CASSQEGSTDTQYF.

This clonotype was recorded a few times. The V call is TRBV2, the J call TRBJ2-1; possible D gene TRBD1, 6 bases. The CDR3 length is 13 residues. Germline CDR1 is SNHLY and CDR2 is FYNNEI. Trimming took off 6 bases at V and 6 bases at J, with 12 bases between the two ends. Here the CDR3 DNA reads TGTGCCAGCAGCTCAGGGGACGCCAATGAGCAGTTCTTC. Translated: CASSSGDANEQFF.

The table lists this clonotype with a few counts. CDR3 coding DNA: TGTGCCAGCTCATCCTCGGGACAGGTCAATCAGCCCCAGCATTTT. As protein: CASSSSGQVNQPQHF. The chain uses TRBV18 and TRBJ1-5; TRBD1 matches 8 bases. The germline V gene has CDR1 KGHSH and CDR2 LQKENI. The junction had 6 bases not matched to a gene; V was cut back by 5 bases and J by 3 bases. The CDR3 has 15 residues.

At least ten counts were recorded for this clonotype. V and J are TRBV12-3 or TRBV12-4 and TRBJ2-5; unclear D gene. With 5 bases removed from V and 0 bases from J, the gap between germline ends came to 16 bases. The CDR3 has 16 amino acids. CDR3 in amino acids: CASSPPSGDDQETQYF. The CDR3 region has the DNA TGTGCCAGCAGTCCCCCGTCAGGAGATGACCAAGAGACCCAGTACTTC.

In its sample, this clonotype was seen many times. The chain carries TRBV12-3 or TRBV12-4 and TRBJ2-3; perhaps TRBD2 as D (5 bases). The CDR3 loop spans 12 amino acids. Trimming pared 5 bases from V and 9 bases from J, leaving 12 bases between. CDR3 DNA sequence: TGTGCCAGCAGTCCCGGAGGCCGAACGCAGTATTTT. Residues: CASSPGGRTQYF.

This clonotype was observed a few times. This CDR3 is CASLPLGQGALLGTQYF. CDR3 in DNA: TGTGCCAGCCTACCCCTAGGACAGGGGGCTCTGTTAGGGACCCAGTACTTC. The rearrangement links TRBV6-1 to TRBJ2-5; TRBD1 matches at 11 bases. CDR1 is MNHNS and CDR2 is SASEGT in the germline V gene. The V segment lost 8 bases and the J segment 7 bases; nucleotides outside the gene matches: 18. The CDR3 consists of 17 residues.

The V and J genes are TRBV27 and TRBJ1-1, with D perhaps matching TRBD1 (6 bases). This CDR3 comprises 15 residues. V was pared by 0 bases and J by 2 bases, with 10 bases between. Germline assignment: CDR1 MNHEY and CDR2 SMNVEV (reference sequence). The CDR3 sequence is CASSLSSGVNTEAFF. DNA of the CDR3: TGTGCCAGCAGTTTATCTTCAGGGGTAAACACTGAAGCTTTCTTT.

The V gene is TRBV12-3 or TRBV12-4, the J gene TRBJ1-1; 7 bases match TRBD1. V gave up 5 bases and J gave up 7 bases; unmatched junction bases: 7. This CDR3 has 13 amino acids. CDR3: CASSPSRDSEAFF. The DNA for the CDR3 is TGTGCCAGCAGTCCCAGCCGGGACAGTGAAGCTTTCTTT.

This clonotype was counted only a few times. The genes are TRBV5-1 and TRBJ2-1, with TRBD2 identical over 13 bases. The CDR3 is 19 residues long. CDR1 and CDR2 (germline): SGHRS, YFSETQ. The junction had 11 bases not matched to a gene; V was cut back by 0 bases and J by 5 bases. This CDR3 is CASSLVRLAGGITDNEQFF. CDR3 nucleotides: TGCGCCAGCAGCTTGGTTCGACTAGCGGGGGGCATAACGGACAATGAGCAGTTCTTC. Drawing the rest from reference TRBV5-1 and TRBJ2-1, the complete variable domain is KAGVTQTPRYLIKTRGQQVTLSCSPISGHRSVSWYQQTPGQGLQFLFEYFSETQRNKGNFPGRFSGRQFSNSRSEMNVSTLELGDSALYLCASSLVRLAGGITDNEQFFGPGTRLTVL.

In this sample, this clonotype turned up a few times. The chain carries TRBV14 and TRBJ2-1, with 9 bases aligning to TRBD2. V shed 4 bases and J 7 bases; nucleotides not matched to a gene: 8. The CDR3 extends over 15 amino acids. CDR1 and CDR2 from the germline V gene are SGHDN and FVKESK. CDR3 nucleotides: TGTGCCAGCAGCCGCCCCAGGACTAGCGTTAATGAGCAGTTCTTC. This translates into CASSRPRTSVNEQFF.

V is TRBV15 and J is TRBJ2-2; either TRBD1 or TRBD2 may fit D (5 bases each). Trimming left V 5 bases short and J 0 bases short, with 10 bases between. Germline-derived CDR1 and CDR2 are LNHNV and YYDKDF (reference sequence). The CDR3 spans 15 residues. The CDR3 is CATSDPGPNTGELFF. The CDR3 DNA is TGTGCCACCAGCGACCCGGGGCCGAACACCGGGGAGCTGTTTTTT.

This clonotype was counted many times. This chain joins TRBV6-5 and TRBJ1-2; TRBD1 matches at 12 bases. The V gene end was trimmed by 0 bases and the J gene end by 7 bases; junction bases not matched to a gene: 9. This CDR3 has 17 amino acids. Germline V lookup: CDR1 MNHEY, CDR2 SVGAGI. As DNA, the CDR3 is TGTGCCAGCAGTTACTCGACGGGGACAGGGGGCGCAAGTGGCTACACCTTC. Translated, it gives CASSYSTGTGGASGYTF.

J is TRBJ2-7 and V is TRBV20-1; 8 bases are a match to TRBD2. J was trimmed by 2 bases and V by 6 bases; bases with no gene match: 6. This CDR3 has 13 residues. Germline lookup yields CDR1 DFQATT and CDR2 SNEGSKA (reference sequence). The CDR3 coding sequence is TGCAGTGCCACCGGGACTAGGACCTACGAGCAGTACTTC. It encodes CSATGTRTYEQYF.

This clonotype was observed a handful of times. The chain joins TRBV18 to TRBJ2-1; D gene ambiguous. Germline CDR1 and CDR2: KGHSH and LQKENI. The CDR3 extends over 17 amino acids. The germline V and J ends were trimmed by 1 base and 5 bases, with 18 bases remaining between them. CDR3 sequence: CASSPRQLRIQNNEQFF. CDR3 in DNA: TGTGCCAGCTCACCACGGCAGCTCCGAATCCAGAACAATGAGCAGTTCTTC.

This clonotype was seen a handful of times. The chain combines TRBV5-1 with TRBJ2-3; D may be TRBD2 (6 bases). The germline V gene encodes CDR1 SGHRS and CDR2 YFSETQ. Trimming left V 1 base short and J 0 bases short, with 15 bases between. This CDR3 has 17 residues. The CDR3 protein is CASSLTVTGTSTDTQYF. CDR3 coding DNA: TGCGCCAGCAGCTTGACTGTAACGGGGACTAGCACAGATACGCAGTATTTT.

As DNA, the CDR3 is TGCGCCAGCAGCTCCCGTGAGCTAGCGGGGATCTACGAGCAGTACTTC. Its translation is CASSSRELAGIYEQYF. The chain recombines TRBV5-1 with TRBJ2-7, with 9 bases aligning to TRBD2. Germline CDR1 reads SGHRS; CDR2 reads YFSETQ. There are 16 residues in the CDR3. The V segment lost 3 bases and the J segment 3 bases; nucleotides outside the gene matches: 10.

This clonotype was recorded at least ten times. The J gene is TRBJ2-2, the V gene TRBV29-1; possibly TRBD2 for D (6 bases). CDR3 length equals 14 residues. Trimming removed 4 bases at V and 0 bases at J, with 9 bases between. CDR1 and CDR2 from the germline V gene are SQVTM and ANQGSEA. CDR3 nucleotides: TGCAGCGTTGGGCCGGGGGCGAACACCGGGGAGCTGTTTTTT. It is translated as CSVGPGANTGELFF.

The CDR3 region is CASRPGLAPYEQYF. CDR3 in DNA: TGTGCCAGCAGGCCGGGTCTTGCACCCTACGAGCAGTACTTC. This chain links TRBV27 with TRBJ2-7, with D hard to call. Germline V lookup: CDR1 MNHEY, CDR2 SMNVEV (reference sequence). V was pared by 6 bases and J by 2 bases, with 14 bases between. There are 14 residues in the CDR3.

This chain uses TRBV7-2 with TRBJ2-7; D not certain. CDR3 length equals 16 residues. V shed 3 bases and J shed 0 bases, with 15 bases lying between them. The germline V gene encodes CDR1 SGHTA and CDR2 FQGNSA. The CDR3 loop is CASSLLRTQSSYEQYF. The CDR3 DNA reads TGTGCCAGCAGCTTGCTCCGAACCCAGAGCTCCTACGAGCAGTACTTC.

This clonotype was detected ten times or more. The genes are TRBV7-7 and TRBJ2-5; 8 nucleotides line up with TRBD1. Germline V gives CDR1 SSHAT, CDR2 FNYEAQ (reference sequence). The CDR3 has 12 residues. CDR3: CASGQDRATQYF. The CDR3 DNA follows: TGTGCTAGCGGCCAGGACAGGGCGACCCAGTACTTC.

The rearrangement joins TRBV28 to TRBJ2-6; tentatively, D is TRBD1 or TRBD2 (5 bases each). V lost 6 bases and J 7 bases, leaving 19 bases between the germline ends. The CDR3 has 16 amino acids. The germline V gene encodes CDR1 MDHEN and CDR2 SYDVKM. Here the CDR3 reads CASRAMGEPLANVLTF. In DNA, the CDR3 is TGTGCCAGCAGAGCGATGGGGGAGCCCCTAGCCAACGTCCTGACTTTC.

CDR3 loop: CVSSKVPRTELYEQYF. The CDR3 nucleotides are TGTGTCAGCAGCAAAGTCCCCAGGACAGAACTCTACGAGCAGTACTTC. V usage is TRBV21-1 and J usage is TRBJ2-7; TRBD1 is taken as the D call from the table, unchecked against the DNA. TRBV21-1 is termed a pseudogene. The CDR3 has 16 amino acids.

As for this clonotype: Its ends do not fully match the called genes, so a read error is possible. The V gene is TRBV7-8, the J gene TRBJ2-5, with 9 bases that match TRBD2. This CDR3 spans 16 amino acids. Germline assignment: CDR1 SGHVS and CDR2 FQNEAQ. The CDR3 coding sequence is TGTGCCAGCAGCTCGGGCCTAGCGGGACTACAAGATACCCAGTACTTC. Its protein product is CASSSGLAGLQDTQYF.

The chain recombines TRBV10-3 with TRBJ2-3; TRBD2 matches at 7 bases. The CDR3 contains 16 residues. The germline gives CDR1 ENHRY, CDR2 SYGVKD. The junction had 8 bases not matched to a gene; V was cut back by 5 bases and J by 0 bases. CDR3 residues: CAISPWTSVSTDTQYF. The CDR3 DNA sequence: TGTGCCATCAGTCCATGGACTAGTGTAAGCACAGATACGCAGTATTTT.

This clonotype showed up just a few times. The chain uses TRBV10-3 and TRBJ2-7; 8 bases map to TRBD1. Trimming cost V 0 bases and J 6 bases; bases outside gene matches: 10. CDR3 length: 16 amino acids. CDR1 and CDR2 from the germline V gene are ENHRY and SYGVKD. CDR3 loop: CAISESRTGKSLEQYF. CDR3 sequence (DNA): TGTGCCATCAGTGAGTCGAGGACAGGGAAATCACTCGAGCAGTACTTC.

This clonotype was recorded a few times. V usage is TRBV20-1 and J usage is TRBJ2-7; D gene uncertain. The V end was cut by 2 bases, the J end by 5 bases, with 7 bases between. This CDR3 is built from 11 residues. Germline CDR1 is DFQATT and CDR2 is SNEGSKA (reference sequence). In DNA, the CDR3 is TGCAGTGCTAGATACGGCCACGAGCAGTACTTC. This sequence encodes CSARYGHEQYF.

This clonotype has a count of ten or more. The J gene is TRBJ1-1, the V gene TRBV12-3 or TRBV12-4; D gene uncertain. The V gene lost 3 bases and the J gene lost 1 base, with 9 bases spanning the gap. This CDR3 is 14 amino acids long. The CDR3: CASSFGSKNTEAFF. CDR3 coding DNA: TGTGCCAGCAGTTTCGGCAGTAAGAACACTGAAGCTTTCTTT.

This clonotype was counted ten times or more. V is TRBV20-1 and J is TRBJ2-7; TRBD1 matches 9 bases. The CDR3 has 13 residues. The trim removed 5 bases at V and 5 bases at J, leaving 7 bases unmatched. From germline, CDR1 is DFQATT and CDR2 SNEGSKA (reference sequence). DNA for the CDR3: TGCAGTGCTGAACCACAGGGGGCGAACGAGCAGTACTTC. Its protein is CSAEPQGANEQYF.

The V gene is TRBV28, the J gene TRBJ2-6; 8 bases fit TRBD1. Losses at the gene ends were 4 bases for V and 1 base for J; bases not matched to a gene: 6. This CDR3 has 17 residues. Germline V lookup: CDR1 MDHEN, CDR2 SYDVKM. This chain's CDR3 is CASSSQGEVSGANVLTF. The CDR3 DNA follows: TGTGCCAGCAGTTCACAGGGGGAGGTTTCTGGGGCCAACGTCCTGACTTTC.